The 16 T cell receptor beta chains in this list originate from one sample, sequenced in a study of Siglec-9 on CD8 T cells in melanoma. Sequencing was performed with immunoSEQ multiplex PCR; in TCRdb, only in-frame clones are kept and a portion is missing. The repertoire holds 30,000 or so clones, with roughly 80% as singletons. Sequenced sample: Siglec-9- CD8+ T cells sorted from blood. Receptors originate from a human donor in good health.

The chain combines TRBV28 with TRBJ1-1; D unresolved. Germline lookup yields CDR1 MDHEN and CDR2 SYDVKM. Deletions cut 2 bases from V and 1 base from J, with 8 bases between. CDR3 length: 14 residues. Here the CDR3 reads CASSLGQTNTEAFF. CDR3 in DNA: TGTGCCAGCAGTTTAGGGCAGACGAACACTGAAGCTTTCTTT.

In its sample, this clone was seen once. The CDR3 nucleotides are TGTGCCAGCAGTCTATCAGGGGAGTTTGGTGGCTACACCTTC. This translates into CASSLSGEFGGYTF. The V and J genes are TRBV6-5 and TRBJ1-2; D is possibly TRBD1 (6 bases). This CDR3 has 14 residues. V dropped 5 bases and J dropped 7 bases, with 17 bases sitting between them. Germline assignment: CDR1 MNHEY and CDR2 SVGAGI.

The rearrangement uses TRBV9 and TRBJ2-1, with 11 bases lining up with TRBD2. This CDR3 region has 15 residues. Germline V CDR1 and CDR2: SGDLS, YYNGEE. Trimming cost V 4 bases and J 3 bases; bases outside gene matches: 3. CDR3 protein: CASSLTSGGYNEQFF. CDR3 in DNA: TGTGCCAGCAGCCTAACTAGCGGGGGCTACAATGAGCAGTTCTTC.

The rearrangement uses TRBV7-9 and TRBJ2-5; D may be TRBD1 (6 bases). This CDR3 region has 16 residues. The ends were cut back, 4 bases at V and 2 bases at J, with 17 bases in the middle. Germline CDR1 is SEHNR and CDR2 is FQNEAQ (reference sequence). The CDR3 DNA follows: TGTGCCAGCAGCTCCCCCTCGGGACACCGGCAAGAGACCCAGTACTTC. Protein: CASSSPSGHRQETQYF.

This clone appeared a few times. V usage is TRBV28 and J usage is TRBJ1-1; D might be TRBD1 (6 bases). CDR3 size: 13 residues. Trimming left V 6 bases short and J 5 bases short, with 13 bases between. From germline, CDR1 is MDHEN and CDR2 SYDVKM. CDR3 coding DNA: TGTGCCAGCAGCCGTTTCAGGGGTACTGAAGCTTTCTTT. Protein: CASSRFRGTEAFF.

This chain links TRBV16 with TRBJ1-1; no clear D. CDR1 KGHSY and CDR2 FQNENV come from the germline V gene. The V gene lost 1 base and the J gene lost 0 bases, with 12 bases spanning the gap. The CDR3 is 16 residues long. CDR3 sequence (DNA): TGTGCCAGCAGCCAATTAGGGAGAGCGTTGAACACTGAAGCTTTCTTT. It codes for CASSQLGRALNTEAFF.

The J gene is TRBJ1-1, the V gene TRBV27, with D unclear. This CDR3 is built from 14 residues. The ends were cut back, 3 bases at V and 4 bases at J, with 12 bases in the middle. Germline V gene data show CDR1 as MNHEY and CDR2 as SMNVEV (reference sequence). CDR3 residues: CASSFLPAVTEAFF. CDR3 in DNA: TGTGCCAGCAGTTTCCTCCCGGCAGTCACTGAAGCTTTCTTT.

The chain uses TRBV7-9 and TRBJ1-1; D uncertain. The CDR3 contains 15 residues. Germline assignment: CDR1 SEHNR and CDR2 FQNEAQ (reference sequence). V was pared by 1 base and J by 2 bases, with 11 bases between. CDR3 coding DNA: TGTGCCAGCAGCTTAGTACGGGCGGCAAACACTGAAGCTTTCTTT. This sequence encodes CASSLVRAANTEAFF.

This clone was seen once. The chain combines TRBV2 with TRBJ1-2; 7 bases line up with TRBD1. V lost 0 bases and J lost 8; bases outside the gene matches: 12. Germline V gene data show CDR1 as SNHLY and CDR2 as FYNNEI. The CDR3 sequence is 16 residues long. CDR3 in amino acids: CASSEALAGQGEGYTF. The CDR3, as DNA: TGTGCCAGCAGTGAAGCGTTGGCAGGGCAGGGGGAAGGCTACACCTTC.

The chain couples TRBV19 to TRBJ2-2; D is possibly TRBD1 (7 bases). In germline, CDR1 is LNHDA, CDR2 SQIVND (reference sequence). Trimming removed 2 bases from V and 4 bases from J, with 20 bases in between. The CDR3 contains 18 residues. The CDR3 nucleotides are TGTGCCAGTAGTATATTACCGACAGGGAGGCCGGGCACCGGGGAGCTGTTTTTT. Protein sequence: CASSILPTGRPGTGELFF.

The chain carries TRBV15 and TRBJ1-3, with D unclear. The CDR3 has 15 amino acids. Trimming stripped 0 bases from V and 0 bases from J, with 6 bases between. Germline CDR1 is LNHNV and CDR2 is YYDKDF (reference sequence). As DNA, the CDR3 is TGTGCCACCAGCAGAGATCTGGGCTCTGGAAACACCATATATTTT. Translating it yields CATSRDLGSGNTIYF.

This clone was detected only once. CDR3 nucleotides: TGTGCCAGCAGCTCAACGGGACCCTCCTACGAGCAGTACTTC. It specifies CASSSTGPSYEQYF. This sequence joins TRBV7-9 and TRBJ2-7; D may match TRBD1 or TRBD2 (5 bases each). CDR1 and CDR2 from the germline V gene are SEHNR and FQNEAQ (reference sequence). This CDR3 spans 14 amino acids. V was shortened by 4 bases and J by 0 bases, with 10 bases between the two germline ends. Combining the CDR3 with reference TRBV7-9 and TRBJ2-7 gives the whole variable domain DTGVSQNPRHKITKRGQNVTFRCDPISEHNRLYWYRQTLGQGPEFLTYFQNEAQLEKSRLLSDRFSAERPKGSFSTLEIQRTEQGDSAMYLCASSSTGPSYEQYFGPGTRLTVT.

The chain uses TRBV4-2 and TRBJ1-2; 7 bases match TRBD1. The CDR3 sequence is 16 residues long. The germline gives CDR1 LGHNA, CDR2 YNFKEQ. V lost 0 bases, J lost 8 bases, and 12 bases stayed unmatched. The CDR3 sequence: CASSQEGTPTGSGYTF. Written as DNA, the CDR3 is TGTGCCAGCAGCCAAGAAGGAACACCGACAGGGTCCGGCTACACCTTC.

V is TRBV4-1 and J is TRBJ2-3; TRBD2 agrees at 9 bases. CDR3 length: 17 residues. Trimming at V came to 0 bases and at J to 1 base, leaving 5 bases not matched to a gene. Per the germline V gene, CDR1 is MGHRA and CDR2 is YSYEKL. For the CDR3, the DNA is TGCGCCAGCAGCCAAGATTCGGGACTAGCAGGCACAGATACGCAGTATTTT. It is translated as CASSQDSGLAGTDTQYF.

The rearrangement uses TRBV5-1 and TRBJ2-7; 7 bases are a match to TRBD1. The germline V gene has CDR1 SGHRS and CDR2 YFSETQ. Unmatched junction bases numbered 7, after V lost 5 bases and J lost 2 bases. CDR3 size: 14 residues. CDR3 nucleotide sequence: TGCGCCAGCAGATTATCGACAGGGCCCTACGAGCAGTACTTC. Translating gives CASRLSTGPYEQYF.

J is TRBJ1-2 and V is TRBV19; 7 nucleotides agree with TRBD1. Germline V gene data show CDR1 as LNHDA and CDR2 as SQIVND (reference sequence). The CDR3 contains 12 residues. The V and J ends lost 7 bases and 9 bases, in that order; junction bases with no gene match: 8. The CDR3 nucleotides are TGTGCCAGTATTCAGGGGGGAGGCCGCTACACCTTC. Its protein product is CASIQGGGRYTF.